This passage covers 5 T cell receptor beta chains from one sample sequenced in a study of Tregs in tolerant kidney transplant recipients. TCRdb's copy holds only in-frame clones and misses some; the assay was immunoSEQ multiplex PCR. The data include nearly 15,000 clones; the top ten clones carry approximately 3.5%. Mixed chimerism was transient after nonmyeloablative marrow transplants from related graft donors. Source: CD4+ T cells from blood (PBMCs), taken 12 months after the transplant. Receptor source: a human patient who received a combined kidney and bone marrow transplant. The graft donor may have given rise to some T cells.

On this clone: The read stops 3 residues short of the end of the CDR3; the missing end is completed from the germline J gene. The chain couples TRBV10-3 to TRBJ1-2; 7 nucleotides align to TRBD1. Germline CDR1 and CDR2: ENHRY and SYGVKD. With V trimmed by 7 bases and J by 2 bases, 4 bases remained unmatched. The CDR3 covers 13 residues. The DNA read from the CDR3 is TGTGCCATCAACCAGGGGGGAAACTATGGC. Its translation: CAINQGGNYG. From start to end, the CDR3 is CAINQGGNYGYTF.

The CDR3: CASSVRDRGEKLFF. The sequenced part of the CDR3 DNA is TGCGCCAGCAGCGTCCGGGACAGGGGTGAAAAA. This chain links TRBV5-1 with TRBJ1-4, with TRBD1 matching 10 bases. Read coverage stops 3 residues before the CDR3 terminus; the germline J gene supplies the remainder. The germline V gene has CDR1 SGHRS and CDR2 YFSETQ. The CDR3 contains 14 residues. V lost 4 bases to trimming and J lost 7 bases; unmatched junction nucleotides: 4.

As regards this clone: Read data end 3 residues before the CDR3 end; the end is taken from the germline J gene. The chain is built from TRBV29-1 and TRBJ2-3, with D tentatively TRBD1 (6 bases). V dropped 7 bases and J dropped 3 bases, with 11 bases sitting between them. Germline values: CDR1 SQVTM, CDR2 ANQGSEA. The CDR3 extends over 12 amino acids. Here the CDR3 reads CSAQDRTDTQYF. The CDR3 bases that were read are TGCAGCGCCCAGGACAGAACAGATACG.

As to this clone: The read is 3 residues too short to cover the CDR3 end, so that end is filled in from the germline J gene. The chain recombines TRBV7-2 with TRBJ2-1, with 7 bases identical to TRBD2. V shed 4 bases, J shed 4 bases, and the junction held 4 bases outside the gene matches. Germline V lookup: CDR1 SGHTA, CDR2 FQGNSA. The CDR3 length is 14 residues. CDR3 protein: CASSSSGVYNEQFF. CDR3 bases read: TGTGCCAGCAGCTCCAGCGGGGTTTACAATGAG. Filled out from reference TRBV7-2 and TRBJ2-1, the complete variable domain reads GAGVSQSPSNKVTEKGKDVELRCDPISGHTALYWYRQSLGQGLEFLIYFQGNSAPDKSGLPSDRFSAERTGGSVSTLTIQRTQQEDSAVYLCASSSSGVYNEQFFGPGTRLTVL.

Worth noting for this clone: The read falls 3 residues short of the CDR3 end, and the missing part is taken from the germline J gene. The gene calls are TRBV20-1 and TRBJ2-2; TRBD2 might be the D (5 bases). Germline assignment: CDR1 DFQATT and CDR2 SNEGSKA (reference sequence). V was pared by 5 bases and J by 4 bases, with 11 bases between. The CDR3 totals 13 residues. This chain's CDR3 is CSAPTSTTGELFF. CDR3 DNA, as far as it was read: TGCAGTGCTCCTACTAGTACCACCGGGGAG.